Each of the 8 T cell receptor beta chains below was sequenced from the same sample in a study of T cells expressing NK-cell markers. TCRdb reprocessed the 5' RACE reads and stores each CDR3 protein as one record, lacking DNA. Here the sample table reports a few hundred thousand distinct CDR3 sequences. What was sequenced was blood T cells: a sorted CD56 or NKG2C T cell subset, CD4+ or CD8+ T cells, or bulk PBMC T cells (not recorded which). All receptors come from a man aged 18 to 29 in good health.

The CDR3 loop reads CAISTGTENTGELFF. The chain uses TRBV10-3 and TRBJ2-2; the D call of TRBD1 rests on TCRdb alone, since no DNA is present to check it. CDR1 is ENHRY and CDR2 is SYGVKD in the germline V gene. The CDR3 is 15 amino acids.

The chain uses TRBV7-2 and TRBJ2-1; TCRdb returns TRBD1, unconfirmable since there is no DNA. The CDR3 is 15 residues long. Germline CDR1 SGHTA, CDR2 FQGNSA. The CDR3 sequence is CASSYSGRGYNEQFF.

The V and J genes are TRBV6-5 and TRBJ1-5. This CDR3 region has 15 residues. Looked up from germline, CDR1 is MNHEY and CDR2 is SVGAGI. The CDR3 sequence: CASSYSSGFNQPQHF.

The chain links TRBV5-6 to TRBJ2-5. Per germline, CDR1 SGHDT and CDR2 YYEEEE. The CDR3 consists of 16 residues. The CDR3 here is CASSWGRVAFRETQYF.

This chain joins TRBV29-1 and TRBJ2-1; as DNA is missing, the TRBD2 call by TCRdb cannot be tested. This CDR3 spans 14 amino acids. The V gene's germline CDR1 is SQVTM and CDR2 ANQGSEA. CDR3 region: CSVEEGLEINEQFF.

V gene TRBV24-1 combines with J gene TRBJ1-2; TCRdb indicates TRBD1, and absent DNA this call remains unverified. Germline CDR1 reads KGHDR; CDR2 reads SFDVKD. This CDR3 has 14 amino acids. This chain's CDR3 is CATSDYGQGQGYTF.

This chain connects TRBV29-1 to TRBJ2-5. The germline CDR1 and CDR2 sequences are SQVTM and ANQGSEA. CDR3 length equals 15 residues. The CDR3 loop is CSVDGSHMSAETQYF.

The rearrangement links TRBV11-2 to TRBJ1-4; TCRdb selects TRBD1, and the lack of DNA leaves this call unchecked. The germline CDR1 and CDR2 sequences are SGHAT and FQNNGV. The CDR3 loop spans 14 amino acids. The CDR3 sequence: CASTDRALYEKLFF.